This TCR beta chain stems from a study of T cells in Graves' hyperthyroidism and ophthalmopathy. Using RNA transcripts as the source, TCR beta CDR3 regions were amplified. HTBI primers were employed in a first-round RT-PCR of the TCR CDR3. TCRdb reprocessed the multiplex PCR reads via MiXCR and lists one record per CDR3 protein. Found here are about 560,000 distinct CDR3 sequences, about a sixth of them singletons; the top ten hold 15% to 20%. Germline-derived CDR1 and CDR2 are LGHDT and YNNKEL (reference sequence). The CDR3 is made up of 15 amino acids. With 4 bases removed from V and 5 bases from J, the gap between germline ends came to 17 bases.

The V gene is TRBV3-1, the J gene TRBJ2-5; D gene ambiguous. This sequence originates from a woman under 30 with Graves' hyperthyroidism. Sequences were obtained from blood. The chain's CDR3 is CASSRTPTASETQYF. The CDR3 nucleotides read TGTGCCAGCAGCCGCACCCCTACAGCTTCTGAGACCCAGTACTTC.